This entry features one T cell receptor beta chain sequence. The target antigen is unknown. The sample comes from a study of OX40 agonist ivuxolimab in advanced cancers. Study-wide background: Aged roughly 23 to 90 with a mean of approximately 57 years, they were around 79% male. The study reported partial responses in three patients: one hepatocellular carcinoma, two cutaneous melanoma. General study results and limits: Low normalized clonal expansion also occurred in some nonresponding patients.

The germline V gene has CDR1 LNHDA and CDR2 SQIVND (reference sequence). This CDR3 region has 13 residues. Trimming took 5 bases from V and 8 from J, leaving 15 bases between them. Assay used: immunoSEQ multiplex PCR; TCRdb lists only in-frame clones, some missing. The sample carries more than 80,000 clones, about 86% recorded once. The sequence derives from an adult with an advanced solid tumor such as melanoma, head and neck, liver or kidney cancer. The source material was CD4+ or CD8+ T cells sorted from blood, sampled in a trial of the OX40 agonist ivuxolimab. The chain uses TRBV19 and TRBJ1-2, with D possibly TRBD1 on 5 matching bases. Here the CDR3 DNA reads TGTGCCAGTAGTTCCTTTGGGGCAAGGGGCTACACCTTC. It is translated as CASSSFGARGYTF.